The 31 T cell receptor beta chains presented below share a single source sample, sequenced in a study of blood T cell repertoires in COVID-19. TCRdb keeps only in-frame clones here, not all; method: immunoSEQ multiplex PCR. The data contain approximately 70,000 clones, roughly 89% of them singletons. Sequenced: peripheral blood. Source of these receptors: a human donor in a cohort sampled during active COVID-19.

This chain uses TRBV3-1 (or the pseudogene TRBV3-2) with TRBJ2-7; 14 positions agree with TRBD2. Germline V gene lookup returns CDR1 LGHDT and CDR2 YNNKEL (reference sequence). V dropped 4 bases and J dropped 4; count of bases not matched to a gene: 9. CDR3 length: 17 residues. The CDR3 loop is CASSPRGTSGGTYEQYF. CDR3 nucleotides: TGTGCCAGCAGCCCCCGAGGGACTAGCGGGGGAACATACGAGCAGTACTTC.

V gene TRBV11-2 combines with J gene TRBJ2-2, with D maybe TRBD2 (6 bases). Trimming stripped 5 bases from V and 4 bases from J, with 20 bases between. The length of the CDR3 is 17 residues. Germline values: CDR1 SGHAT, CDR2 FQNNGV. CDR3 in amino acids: CASSGSQSAGITGELFF. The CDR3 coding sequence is TGTGCCAGCAGCGGCTCTCAGAGCGCGGGGATCACCGGGGAGCTGTTTTTT.

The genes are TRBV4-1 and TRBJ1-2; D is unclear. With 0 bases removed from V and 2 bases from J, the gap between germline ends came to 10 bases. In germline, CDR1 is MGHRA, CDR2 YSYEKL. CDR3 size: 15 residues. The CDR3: CASSQERWANYGYTF. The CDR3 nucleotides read TGCGCCAGCAGCCAAGAAAGGTGGGCCAACTATGGCTACACCTTC.

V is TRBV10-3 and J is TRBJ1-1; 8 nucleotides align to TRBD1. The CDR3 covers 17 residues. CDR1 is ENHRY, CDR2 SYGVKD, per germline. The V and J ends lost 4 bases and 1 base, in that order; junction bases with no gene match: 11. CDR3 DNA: TGTGCCATCAGTGTAAGGGCAGGGGGCCCTGGGAACACTGAAGCTTTCTTT. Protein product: CAISVRAGGPGNTEAFF.

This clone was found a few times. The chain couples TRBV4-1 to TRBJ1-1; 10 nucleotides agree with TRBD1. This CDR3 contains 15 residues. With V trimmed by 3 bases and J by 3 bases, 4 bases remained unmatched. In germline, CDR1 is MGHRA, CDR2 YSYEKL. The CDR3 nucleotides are TGCGCCAGCAGCCATCCGGGACAGGGGCACACTGAAGCTTTCTTT. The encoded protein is CASSHPGQGHTEAFF.

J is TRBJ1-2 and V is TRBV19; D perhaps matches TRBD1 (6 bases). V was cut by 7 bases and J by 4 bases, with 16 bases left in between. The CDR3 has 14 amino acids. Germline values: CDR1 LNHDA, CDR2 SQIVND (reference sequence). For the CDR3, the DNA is TGTGCCAGTACCGACAGGCAGTGGCCCTATGGCTACACCTTC. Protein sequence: CASTDRQWPYGYTF.

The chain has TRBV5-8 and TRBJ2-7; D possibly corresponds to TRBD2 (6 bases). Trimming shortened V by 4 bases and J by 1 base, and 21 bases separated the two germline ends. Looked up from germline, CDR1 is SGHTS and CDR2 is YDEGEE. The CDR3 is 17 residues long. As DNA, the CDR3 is TGTGCCAGCAGCACGACCCCGGGACTCACTTTTTCCTACGAGCAGTACTTC. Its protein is CASSTTPGLTFSYEQYF.

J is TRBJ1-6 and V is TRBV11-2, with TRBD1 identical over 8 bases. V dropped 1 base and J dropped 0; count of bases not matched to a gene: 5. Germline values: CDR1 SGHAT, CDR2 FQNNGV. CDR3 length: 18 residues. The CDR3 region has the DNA TGTGCCAGCAGCTTAGCCCGGGACAGGAGCTCCTATAATTCACCCCTCCACTTT. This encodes CASSLARDRSSYNSPLHF.

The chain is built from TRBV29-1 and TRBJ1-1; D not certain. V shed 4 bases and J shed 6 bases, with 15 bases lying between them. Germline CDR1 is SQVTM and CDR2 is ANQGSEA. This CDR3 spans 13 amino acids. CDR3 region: CSVALFKRAEAFF. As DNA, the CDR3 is TGCAGCGTTGCCCTCTTTAAGAGGGCTGAAGCTTTCTTT.

The CDR3 DNA reads as TGTGCCAGCAGCCAGACTAGCGGGGGGATCTACGAGCAGTACTTC. Translated: CASSQTSGGIYEQYF. The chain carries TRBV6-5 and TRBJ2-7; 13 nucleotides match TRBD2. The CDR3 loop spans 15 amino acids. V was clipped by 6 bases and J by 3 bases; unmatched bases: 5. Germline assignment: CDR1 MNHEY and CDR2 SVGAGI.

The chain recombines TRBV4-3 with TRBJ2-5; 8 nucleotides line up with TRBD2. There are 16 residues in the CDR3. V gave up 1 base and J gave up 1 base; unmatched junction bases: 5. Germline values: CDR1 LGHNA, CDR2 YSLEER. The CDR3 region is CASSQAGGVPQETQYF. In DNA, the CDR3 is TGCGCCAGCAGCCAAGCCGGGGGGGTGCCCCAAGAGACCCAGTACTTC.

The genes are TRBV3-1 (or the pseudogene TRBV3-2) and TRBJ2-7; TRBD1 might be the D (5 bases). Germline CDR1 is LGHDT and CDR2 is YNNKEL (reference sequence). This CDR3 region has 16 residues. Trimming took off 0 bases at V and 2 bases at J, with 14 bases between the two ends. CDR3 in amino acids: CASSQDAVTVTYEQYF. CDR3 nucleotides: TGTGCCAGCAGCCAAGATGCGGTGACAGTCACCTACGAGCAGTACTTC.

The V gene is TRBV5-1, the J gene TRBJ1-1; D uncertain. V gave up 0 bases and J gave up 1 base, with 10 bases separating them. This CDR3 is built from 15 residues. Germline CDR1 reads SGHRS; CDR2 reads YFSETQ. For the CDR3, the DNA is TGCGCCAGCAGCTTGGCCCTTACTCGGAACACTGAAGCTTTCTTT. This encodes CASSLALTRNTEAFF.

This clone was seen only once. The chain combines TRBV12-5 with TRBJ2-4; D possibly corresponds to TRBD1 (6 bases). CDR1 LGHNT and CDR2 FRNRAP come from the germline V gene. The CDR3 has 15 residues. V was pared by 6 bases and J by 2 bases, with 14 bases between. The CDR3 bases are TGTGCTAGTGGGCGACCCGGGACATCCAAAAACATTCAGTACTTC. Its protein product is CASGRPGTSKNIQYF.

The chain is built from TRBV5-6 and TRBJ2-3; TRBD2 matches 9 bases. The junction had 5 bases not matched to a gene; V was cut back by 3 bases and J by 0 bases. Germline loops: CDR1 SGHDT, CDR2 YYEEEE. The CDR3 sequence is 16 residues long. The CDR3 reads CASSSTSGESTDTQYF. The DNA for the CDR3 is TGTGCCAGCAGCTCGACTAGCGGTGAAAGCACAGATACGCAGTATTTT.

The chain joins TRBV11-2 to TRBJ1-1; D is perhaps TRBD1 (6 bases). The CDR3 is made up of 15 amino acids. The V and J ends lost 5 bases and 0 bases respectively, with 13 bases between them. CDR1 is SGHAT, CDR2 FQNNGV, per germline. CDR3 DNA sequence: TGTGCCAGCAGCCCCCGACAGGCCATGAACACTGAAGCTTTCTTT. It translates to CASSPRQAMNTEAFF.

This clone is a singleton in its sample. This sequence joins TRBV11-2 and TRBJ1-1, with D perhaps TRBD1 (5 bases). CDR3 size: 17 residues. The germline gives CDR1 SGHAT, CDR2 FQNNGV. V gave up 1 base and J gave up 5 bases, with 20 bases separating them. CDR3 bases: TGTGCCAGCAGCTTAGGTAGTCGGGCAGGGCAGAGGACTGAAGCTTTCTTT. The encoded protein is CASSLGSRAGQRTEAFF. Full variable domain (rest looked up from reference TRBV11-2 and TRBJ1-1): EAGVAQSPRYKIIEKRQSVAFWCNPISGHATLYWYQQILGQGPKLLIQFQNNGVVDDSQLPKDRFSAERLKGVDSTLKIQPAKLEDSAVYLCASSLGSRAGQRTEAFFGQGTRLTVV.

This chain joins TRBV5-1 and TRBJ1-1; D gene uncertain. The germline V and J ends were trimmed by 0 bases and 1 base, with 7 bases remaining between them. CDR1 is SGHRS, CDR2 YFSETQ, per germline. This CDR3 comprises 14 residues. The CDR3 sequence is CASSLGSQNTEAFF. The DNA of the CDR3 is TGCGCCAGCAGCTTGGGCAGTCAGAACACTGAAGCTTTCTTT.

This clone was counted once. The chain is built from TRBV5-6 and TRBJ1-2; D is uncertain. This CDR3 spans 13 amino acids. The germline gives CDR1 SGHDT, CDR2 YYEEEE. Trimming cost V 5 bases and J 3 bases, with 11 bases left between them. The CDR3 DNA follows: TGTGCCAGCAGGGAGACTGCTTACTATGGCTACACCTTC. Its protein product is CASRETAYYGYTF.

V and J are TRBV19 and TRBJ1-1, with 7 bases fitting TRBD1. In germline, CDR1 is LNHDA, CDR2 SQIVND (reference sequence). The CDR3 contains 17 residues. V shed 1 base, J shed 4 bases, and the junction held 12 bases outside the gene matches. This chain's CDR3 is CASSIVSEGAFGTEAFF. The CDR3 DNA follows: TGTGCCAGTAGTATAGTATCCGAGGGGGCCTTCGGCACTGAAGCTTTCTTT.

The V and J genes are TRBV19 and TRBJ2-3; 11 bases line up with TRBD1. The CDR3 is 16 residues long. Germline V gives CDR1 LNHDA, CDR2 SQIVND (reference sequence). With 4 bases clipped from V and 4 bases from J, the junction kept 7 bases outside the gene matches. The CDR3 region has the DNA TGTGCCAGTAGTACCTTGGACAGGGGGCGGGCAGATACGCAGTATTTT. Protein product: CASSTLDRGRADTQYF.

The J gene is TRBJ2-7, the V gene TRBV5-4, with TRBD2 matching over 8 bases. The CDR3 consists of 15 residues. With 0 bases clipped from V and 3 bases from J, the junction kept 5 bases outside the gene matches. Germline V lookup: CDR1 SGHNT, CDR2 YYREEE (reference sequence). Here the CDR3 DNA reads TGTGCCAGCAGCTTGGAGGGCGGGGGGTTCTACGAGCAGTACTTC. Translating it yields CASSLEGGGFYEQYF.

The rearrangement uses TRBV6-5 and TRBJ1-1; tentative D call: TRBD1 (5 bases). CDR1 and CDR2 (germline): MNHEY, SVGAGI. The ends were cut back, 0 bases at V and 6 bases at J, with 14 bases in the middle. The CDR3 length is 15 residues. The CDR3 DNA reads TGTGCCAGCAGTTACTCAGGCAGGGTTGGCGCTGAAGCTTTCTTT. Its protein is CASSYSGRVGAEAFF.

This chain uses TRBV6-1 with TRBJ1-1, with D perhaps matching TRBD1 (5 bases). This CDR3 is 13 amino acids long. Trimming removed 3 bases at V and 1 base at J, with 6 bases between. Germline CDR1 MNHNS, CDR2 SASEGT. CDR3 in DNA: TGTGCCAGCAGTGACAGGGCGAACACTGAAGCTTTCTTT. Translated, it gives CASSDRANTEAFF.

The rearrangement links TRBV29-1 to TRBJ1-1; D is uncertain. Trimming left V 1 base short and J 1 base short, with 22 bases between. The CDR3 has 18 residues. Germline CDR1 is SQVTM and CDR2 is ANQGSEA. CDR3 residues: CSVEVSDGRRSGNTEAFF. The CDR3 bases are TGCAGCGTTGAAGTGAGCGATGGCAGACGAAGCGGGAACACTGAAGCTTTCTTT.

CDR3 sequence reads: CAIGATGTGGRYEQYF. In DNA, the CDR3 is TGTGCCATCGGCGCCACCGGGACAGGGGGTCGATACGAGCAGTACTTC. This chain uses TRBV10-3 with TRBJ2-7; TRBD1 agrees at 11 bases. The germline V gene encodes CDR1 ENHRY and CDR2 SYGVKD. The CDR3 runs to 16 residues. V was pared by 8 bases and J by 4 bases, with 13 bases of the junction left unmatched.

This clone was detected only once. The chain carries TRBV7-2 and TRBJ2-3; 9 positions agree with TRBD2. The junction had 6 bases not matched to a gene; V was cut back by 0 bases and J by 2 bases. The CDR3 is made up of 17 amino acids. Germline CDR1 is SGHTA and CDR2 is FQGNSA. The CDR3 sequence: CASSLARRGGPTDTQYF. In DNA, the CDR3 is TGTGCCAGCAGCTTAGCGCGGCGGGGGGGCCCCACAGATACGCAGTATTTT. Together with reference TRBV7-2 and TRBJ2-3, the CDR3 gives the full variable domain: GAGVSQSPSNKVTEKGKDVELRCDPISGHTALYWYRQSLGQGLEFLIYFQGNSAPDKSGLPSDRFSAERTGGSVSTLTIQRTQQEDSAVYLCASSLARRGGPTDTQYFGPGTRLTVL.

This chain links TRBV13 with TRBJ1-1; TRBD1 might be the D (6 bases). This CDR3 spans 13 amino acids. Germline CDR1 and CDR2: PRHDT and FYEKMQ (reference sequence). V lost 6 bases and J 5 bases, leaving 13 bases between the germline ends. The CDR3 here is CASSLQGNTEAFF. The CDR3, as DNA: TGTGCCAGCAGTTTGCAGGGGAATACTGAAGCTTTCTTT.

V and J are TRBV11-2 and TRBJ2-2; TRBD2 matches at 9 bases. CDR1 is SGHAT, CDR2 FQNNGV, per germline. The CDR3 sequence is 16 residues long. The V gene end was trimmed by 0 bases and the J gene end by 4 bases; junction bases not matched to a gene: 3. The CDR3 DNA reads TGTGCCAGCAGCTTAGAATATAGCGGGAGCACCGGGGAGCTGTTTTTT. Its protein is CASSLEYSGSTGELFF.

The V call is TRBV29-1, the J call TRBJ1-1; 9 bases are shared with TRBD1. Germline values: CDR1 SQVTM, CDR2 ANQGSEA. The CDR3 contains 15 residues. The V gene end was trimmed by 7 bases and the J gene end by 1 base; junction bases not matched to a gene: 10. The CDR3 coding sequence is TGCAGCGCCGTCCCGGGACAGGGTCCGAACACTGAAGCTTTCTTT. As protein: CSAVPGQGPNTEAFF.

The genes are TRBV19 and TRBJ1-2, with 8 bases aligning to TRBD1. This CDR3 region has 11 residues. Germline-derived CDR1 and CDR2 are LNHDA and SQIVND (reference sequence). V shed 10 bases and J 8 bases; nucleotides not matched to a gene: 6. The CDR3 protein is CAIGQGEGYTF. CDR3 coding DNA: TGTGCCATTGGACAGGGAGAAGGCTACACCTTC.